The 3 T cell receptor beta chains given below trace back to one sample, sequenced in a study of T-cell reconstitution after alpha-beta-depleted transplantation in children. Unique molecular identifiers were built into the TCRbeta library. TCRdb reprocessed the PCR reads via MiXCR and lists one record per CDR3 protein. The repertoire includes 500,000 to 650,000 distinct CDR3 sequences, 10% to 12% of them detected once, and less than 15% sits in the top ten. The source material was PBMCs, mostly from graft donor cells, sampled 180 days after TCRalphabeta/CD19-depleted stem cell transplant. The receptors were sampled from a female patient aged 2-10 years who had a stem cell transplant for aplastic anemia, so the T cells may come from the graft donor.

There are many counts of this clonotype. J is TRBJ2-6 and V is TRBV27, with D tentatively TRBD1 (5 bases). Trimming took off 3 bases at V and 2 bases at J, with 5 bases between the two ends. Germline CDR1 and CDR2: MNHEY and SMNVEV (reference sequence). CDR3 length: 14 residues. This CDR3 is CASSLGPGANVLTF. CDR3 bases: TGTGCCAGCAGTTTGGGGCCTGGGGCCAACGTCCTGACTTTC.

The chain uses TRBV5-6 and TRBJ2-7; 10 nucleotides align to TRBD1. The CDR3 extends over 17 amino acids. Germline values: CDR1 SGHDT, CDR2 YYEEEE. Trimming at V came to 4 bases and at J to 4 bases, leaving 14 bases not matched to a gene. The CDR3 DNA reads TGTGCCAGCAGCCCGGGGCCGGGACAGGGGAAGCAGTACGAGCAGTACGTC. Its protein product is CASSPGPGQGKQYEQYV.

This clonotype was observed a handful of times. The chain couples TRBV28 to TRBJ2-7, with D unresolved. The CDR3 runs to 14 residues. The V and J ends lost 2 bases and 2 bases respectively, with 10 bases between them. The germline V gene has CDR1 MDHEN and CDR2 SYDVKM. DNA for the CDR3: TGTGCCAGCAGTTTACAACCCCGTCCCTACGAGCAGTACTTC. Translated: CASSLQPRPYEQYF.